A single sample is the source of the 6 T cell receptor beta chains below, sequenced in a study of tumor and adjacent non-tumor tissue in lung cancer. No cell sorting was done before RNA was extracted from the tissue. TCRbeta libraries were built with three rounds of nested PCR, modified from ARM-PCR. TCRdb reprocessed the multiplex PCR reads via MiXCR and lists one record per CDR3 protein. The sample yields fewer than 120,000 distinct CDR3 sequences, over 75% seen once. Sequencing used lung tumor tissue. These receptors came from a man aged 65 to 85 with non-small cell lung cancer.

V gene TRBV4-1 combines with J gene TRBJ2-3; D is unclear. Between the trimmed V and J ends, which lost 3 bases and 5 bases, there was a span of 12 bases. The CDR3 is made up of 14 amino acids. Per germline, CDR1 MGHRA and CDR2 YSYEKL. The CDR3 DNA reads as TGCGCCAGCAGCCACGCTGTCTCTAGAGATACGCAGTATTTT. Its translation is CASSHAVSRDTQYF.

For the CDR3, the DNA is TGCGCTTGCAGCTTGGACGGGCACGGGGCCAACGTCCTGACTTTC. Its protein is CACSLDGHGANVLTF. The rearrangement links TRBV5-1 to TRBJ2-6, with no clear D. This CDR3 spans 15 amino acids. In germline, CDR1 is SGHRS, CDR2 YFSETQ.

As regards this clonotype: The junction departs from germline at one end; a sequencing error may be responsible. This chain links TRBV6-1 with TRBJ2-1; either TRBD1 or TRBD2 may fit D (5 bases each). The CDR3 extends over 16 amino acids. Germline assignment: CDR1 MNHNS and CDR2 SASEGT. CDR3 sequence (DNA): TGTGCCAGCAGTGAAGGTCCCGGGGCCTCCTACAATGAGCGGTTCTTC. Protein product: CASSEGPGASYNERFF.

Points on this clonotype: Relative to the germline gene, one junction end is altered; a read error may explain this. This chain uses TRBV20-1 with TRBJ1-4, with a tentative D call TRBD1 (5 bases). CDR3 size: 13 residues. Germline V CDR1 and CDR2: DFQATT, SNEGSKA (reference sequence). CDR3 in amino acids: CSAGEGTNEKLFF. In DNA form, the CDR3 reads TGCAGTGCTGGAGAGGGGACTAATGAAAAACTGTTTTTT.

To note about this clonotype: One end of the junction fails to match germline, which may point to a read error. The chain recombines TRBV6-2 or TRBV6-3 with TRBJ2-5; 8 bases are shared with TRBD1. The germline V gene encodes CDR1 MNHEY and CDR2 SVGEGT. This CDR3 is built from 16 residues. The CDR3 DNA sequence: TGTGCCGGCAGTTACCACGGACAGGGCCCCCAAGTGACCCAGTACTTC. Its protein product is CAGSYHGQGPQVTQYF.

This clonotype was seen only a few times. The CDR3 coding sequence is TGTGCCATCAGTCGTTTGACTGGGGGTCCAAGCGGCACTGAAGCTTTCTTT. This encodes CAISRLTGGPSGTEAFF. This sequence joins TRBV10-3 and TRBJ1-1; D possibly corresponds to TRBD1 (5 bases). CDR1 and CDR2 (germline): ENHRY, SYGVKD. V lost 5 bases, J lost 4 bases, and 23 bases lay in between. This CDR3 spans 17 amino acids.